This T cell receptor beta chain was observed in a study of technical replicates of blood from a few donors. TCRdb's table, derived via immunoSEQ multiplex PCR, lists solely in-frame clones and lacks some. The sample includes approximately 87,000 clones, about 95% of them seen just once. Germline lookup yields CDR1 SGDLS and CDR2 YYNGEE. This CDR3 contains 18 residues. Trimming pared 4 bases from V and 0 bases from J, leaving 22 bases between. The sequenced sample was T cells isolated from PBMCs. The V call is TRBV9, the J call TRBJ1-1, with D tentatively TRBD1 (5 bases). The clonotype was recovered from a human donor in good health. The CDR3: CASSSGVQGRRMNTEAFF. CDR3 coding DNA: TGTGCCAGCAGCTCTGGGGTGCAGGGAAGGAGAATGAACACTGAAGCTTTCTTT.